A selection of T cell receptor beta chains follows, all from one sample in a study of T cells of healthy individuals. Via MiXCR, TCRdb re-called the 5' RACE reads, giving one row per CDR3 protein. Among 40,000 to 45,000 distinct CDR3 sequences listed, 3.5% to 5.5% were seen once. Receptors originate from a human donor in good health. Both conserved end residues are part of each CDR3. A D gene is named only where the DNA matches it firmly. The size entry is marked missing in some rows and otherwise reads once, few, many or a size class.

>many|TRBV20-1|TRBJ2-7|14|NA
TGCAGTGCTGGTACAGGGGGGGACCTCTACGAGCAGTACTTC
CSAGTGGDLYEQYF
>few|TRBV6-5|TRBJ2-1|14|NA
TGTGCCAGCAGTTACAGACAGAGTTACAATGAGCAGTTCTTC
CASSYRQSYNEQFF
>many|TRBV29-1|TRBJ1-5|13|TRBD1
TGCAGCGTTCGACAGGGGAACAATCAGCCCCAGCATTTT
CSVRQGNNQPQHF
>few|TRBV27|TRBJ2-7|16|NA
TGTGCCAGCAGTTTATTCCTGGGCAGCGAAGTACACGAGCAGTACTTC
CASSLFLGSEVHEQYF
>many|TRBV12-3/TRBV12-4|TRBJ1-2|13|NA
TGTGCCAGCAGTCCCGGAAGGAACTATGGCTACACCTTC
CASSPGRNYGYTF
>many|TRBV12-3/TRBV12-4|TRBJ2-1|18|TRBD1
TGTGCCAGCAGCCCGGGACAGTACCCGGACGTGGGGGACAATGAGCAGTTCTTC
CASSPGQYPDVGDNEQFF
>NA|TRBV29-1|TRBJ2-2|13|NA
TGCAGCGTTGTCCGTGGCGGCACCGGGGAGCTGTTTTTT
CSVVRGGTGELFF
>medium-sized|TRBV7-8|TRBJ2-7|17|TRBD1
TGTGCCAGCAGCTTAGCCCTTTCCCGGGACAGAGTATACGAGCAGTACTTC
CASSLALSRDRVYEQYF
>many|TRBV29-1|TRBJ2-5|13|NA
TGCAGCGTTGGTATGAACGGTTTCGAGACCCAGTACTTC
CSVGMNGFETQYF
>few|TRBV2|TRBJ2-2|14|NA
TGTGCCAGCGGCCTACGCGGACTTTCGGGGGAGCTGTTTTTT
CASGLRGLSGELFF
>many|TRBV7-9|TRBJ2-6|17|TRBD1
TGTGCCAGCAGCGGGGGACAGGGGGCAGCTGGGGCCAACGTCCTGACTTTC
CASSGGQGAAGANVLTF
>many|TRBV3-1|TRBJ2-5|14|NA
TGTGCCAGCAGCCGGCTTCGGTTGTATGAGACCCAGTACTTC
CASSRLRLYETQYF
>NA|TRBV9|TRBJ2-5|14|NA
TGTGCCAGCAGCGTAGGCGGAGGTAAAGAGACCCAGTACTTC
CASSVGGGKETQYF
>many|TRBV11-1|TRBJ2-7|15|NA
TGTGCCAGCAGCCCGTTCGAGGGGCGATCCTACGAGCAGTACTTC
CASSPFEGRSYEQYF
>few|TRBV7-2|TRBJ1-2|14|TRBD1
TGTGCCAGCAGCTTAAACAGGGGGCTCTATGGCTACACCTTC
CASSLNRGLYGYTF
>many|TRBV20-1|TRBJ1-5|16|NA
TGCAGTGCTAGCCTAGGACAAGCATATAGCAATCAGCCCCAGCATTTT
CSASLGQAYSNQPQHF
>few|TRBV11-2|TRBJ2-3|16|TRBD2
TGTGCCAGCAGCCGCGAAGTGGGAGGGCCTGGTGATACGCAGTATTTT
CASSREVGGPGDTQYF
>many|TRBV20-1|TRBJ2-5|13|NA
TGCAGTGCTAGCTCACGGGTAACGGGGACCCAGTACTTC
CSASSRVTGTQYF
>NA|TRBV7-6|TRBJ2-1|15|TRBD2
TGTGCCAGCAGCGCTCTGGCGGGAGGCTACAATGAGCAGTTCTTC
CASSALAGGYNEQFF
>many|TRBV27|TRBJ2-7|14|NA
TGTGCCAGCAGTTTAAAGGCAGGGATGAACGAGCAGTACTTC
CASSLKAGMNEQYF
>medium-sized|TRBV29-1|TRBJ2-3|13|NA
TGCAGCGTTGGGACTCGCCGAGGGGATACGCAGTATTTT
CSVGTRRGDTQYF
>many|TRBV3-1|TRBJ2-1|16|TRBD2
TGTGCCAGCAGCCAAGATTTAACTAGCGGGAGCAATGAGCAGTTCTTC
CASSQDLTSGSNEQFF
>many|TRBV4-2|TRBJ2-1|14|TRBD2
TGTGCCAGCAGCCAAGTGGAGCGGGGGAATGAGCAGTTCTTC
CASSQVERGNEQFF
>NA|TRBV20-1|TRBJ2-6|17|NA
TGCAGTGCCACCTCGTCGGACAAAGCATCTGGGGCCAACGTCCTGACTTTC
CSATSSDKASGANVLTF
>many|TRBV7-2|TRBJ1-1|14|NA
TGTGCCAGCAGCCAAGTAAGGGGGGAAGCTGAAGCTTTCTTT
CASSQVRGEAEAFF
>NA|TRBV11-2|TRBJ2-2|14|NA
TGTGCCAGCAGCTCTGCGAGGAGCACCGGGGAGCTGTTTTTT
CASSSARSTGELFF
>few|TRBV15|TRBJ2-2|17|NA
TGTGCCACCAGCAGAGATTCTCTGCAGGGCGACACCGGGGAGCTGTTTTTT
CATSRDSLQGDTGELFF
>NA|TRBV7-8|TRBJ2-7|14|NA
TGTGCCAGCAGCTTGGCGGGCTTATCCTACGAGCAGTACTTC
CASSLAGLSYEQYF
>NA|TRBV12-3/TRBV12-4|TRBJ2-6|21|NA
TGTGCCAGCAGTTTTATGAATGGTGATTTGCTATTCCGCTCTGGGGCCAACGTCCTGACTTTC
CASSFMNGDLLFRSGANVLTF
>many|TRBV6-6|TRBJ1-6|14|TRBD1
TGTGCCAGCAGTACAGGGGATCGGCATTCACCCCTCCACTTT
CASSTGDRHSPLHF
>many|TRBV12-3/TRBV12-4|TRBJ2-2|15|NA
TGTGCCAGCAGCAGGGGAGGATCGGACACCGGGGAGCTGTTTTTT
CASSRGGSDTGELFF
>NA|TRBV19|TRBJ2-3|13|NA
TGTGCCAGTAGTATACAGAAACTAGATACGCAGTATTTT
CASSIQKLDTQYF
>many|TRBV12-3/TRBV12-4|TRBJ2-1|14|TRBD1
TGTGCCAGCAGGACAGGGCGGTCCTACAATGAGCAGTTCTTC
CASRTGRSYNEQFF
>few|TRBV2|TRBJ2-3|14|NA
TGTGCCAGCAGTGAAGGAGGGCCCACAGATACGCAGTATTTT
CASSEGGPTDTQYF
>NA|TRBV3-1|TRBJ1-3|15|NA
TGTGCCAGCAGCCAAGATTCGGGAGCTGGAAACACCATATATTTT
CASSQDSGAGNTIYF
>few|TRBV20-1|TRBJ1-5|15|NA
TGCAGTGCTAGGGGGACGGGAGGAAGCAATCAGCCCCAGCATTTT
CSARGTGGSNQPQHF
>many|TRBV6-1|TRBJ2-3|16|NA
TGTGCCAGCAGTGGCAGACTTGACTGGAGCACAGATACGCAGTATTTT
CASSGRLDWSTDTQYF
>NA|TRBV29-1|TRBJ1-1|15|TRBD1
TGCAGCGCAAGGACAGGGGGCGCAGCAGCGCCTGAAGCTTTCTTT
CSARTGGAAAPEAFF
>many|TRBV27|TRBJ1-1|15|TRBD1
TGTGCCAGCAGTCCGATGACAGGGATTATTTCTGAAGCTTTCTTT
CASSPMTGIISEAFF
>many|TRBV5-1|TRBJ2-5|16|NA
TGCGCCAGCAGCTTGGTCCCACCTCCCAGCCAAGAGACCCAGTACTTC
CASSLVPPPSQETQYF